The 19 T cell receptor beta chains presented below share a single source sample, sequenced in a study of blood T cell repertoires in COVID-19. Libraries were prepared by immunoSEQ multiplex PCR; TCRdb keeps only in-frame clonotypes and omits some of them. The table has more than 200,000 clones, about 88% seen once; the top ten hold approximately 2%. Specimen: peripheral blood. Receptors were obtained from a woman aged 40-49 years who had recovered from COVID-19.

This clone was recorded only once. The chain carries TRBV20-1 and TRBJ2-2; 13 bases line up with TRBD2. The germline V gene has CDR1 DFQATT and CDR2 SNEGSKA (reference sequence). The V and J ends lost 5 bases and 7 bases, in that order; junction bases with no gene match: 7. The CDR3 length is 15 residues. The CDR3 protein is CSARGTSGKGGELFF. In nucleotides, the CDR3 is TGCAGTGCTCGTGGGACTAGCGGGAAGGGCGGGGAGCTGTTTTTT.

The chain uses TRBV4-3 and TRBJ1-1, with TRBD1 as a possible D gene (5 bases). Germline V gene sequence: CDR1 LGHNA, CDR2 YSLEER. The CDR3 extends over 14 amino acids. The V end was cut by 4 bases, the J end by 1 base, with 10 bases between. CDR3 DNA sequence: TGCGCCAGCAGCCTTGGGGGGGAGAACACTGAAGCTTTCTTT. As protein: CASSLGGENTEAFF.

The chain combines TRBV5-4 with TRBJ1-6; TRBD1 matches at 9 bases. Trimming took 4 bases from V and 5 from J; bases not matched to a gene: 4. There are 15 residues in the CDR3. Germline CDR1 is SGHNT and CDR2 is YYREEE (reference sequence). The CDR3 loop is CASSKGQGHNSPLHF. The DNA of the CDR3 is TGTGCCAGCAGCAAAGGACAGGGGCATAATTCACCCCTCCACTTT.

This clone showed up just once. CDR3 coding DNA: TGTGCCAGCAGCTTAGAGGCGGGGTCCTACAATGAGCAGTTCTTC. Protein product: CASSLEAGSYNEQFF. This chain connects TRBV11-3 to TRBJ2-1, with D maybe TRBD2 (6 bases). Trimming pared 0 bases from V and 1 base from J, leaving 7 bases between. CDR3 length equals 15 residues. Germline V gene sequence: CDR1 SGHNT, CDR2 YENEEA.

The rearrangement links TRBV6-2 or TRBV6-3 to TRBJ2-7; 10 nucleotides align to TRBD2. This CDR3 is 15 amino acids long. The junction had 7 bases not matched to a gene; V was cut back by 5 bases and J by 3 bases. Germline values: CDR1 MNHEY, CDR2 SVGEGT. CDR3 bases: TGTGCCAGCAGTATACTAGCGGGACCACTCTACGAGCAGTACTTC. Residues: CASSILAGPLYEQYF.

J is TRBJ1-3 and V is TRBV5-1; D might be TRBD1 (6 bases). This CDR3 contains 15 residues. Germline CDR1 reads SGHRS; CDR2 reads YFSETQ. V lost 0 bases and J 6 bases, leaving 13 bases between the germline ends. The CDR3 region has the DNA TGCGCCAGCAGCTTGGACGGACAGAACGTAAACACCATATATTTT. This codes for CASSLDGQNVNTIYF.

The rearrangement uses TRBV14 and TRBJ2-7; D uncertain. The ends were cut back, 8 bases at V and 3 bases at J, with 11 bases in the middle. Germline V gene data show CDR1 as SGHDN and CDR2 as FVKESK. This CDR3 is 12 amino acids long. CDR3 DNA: TGTGCCAGCTCTAGGAGTTACTACGAGCAGTACTTC. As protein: CASSRSYYEQYF.

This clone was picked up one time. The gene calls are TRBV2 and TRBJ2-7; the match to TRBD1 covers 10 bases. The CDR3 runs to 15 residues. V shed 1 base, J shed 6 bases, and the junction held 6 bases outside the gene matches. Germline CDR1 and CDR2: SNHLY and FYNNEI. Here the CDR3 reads CASSEVQTGGFEQYF. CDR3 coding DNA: TGTGCCAGCAGTGAAGTGCAGACAGGGGGCTTCGAGCAGTACTTC.

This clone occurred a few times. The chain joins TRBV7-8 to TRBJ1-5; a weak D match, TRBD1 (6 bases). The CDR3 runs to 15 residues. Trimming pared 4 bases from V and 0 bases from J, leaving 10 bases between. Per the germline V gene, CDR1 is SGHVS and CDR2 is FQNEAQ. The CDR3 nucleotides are TGTGCCAGCAGCTACAACAGGGTTAGCAATCAGCCCCAGCATTTT. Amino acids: CASSYNRVSNQPQHF.

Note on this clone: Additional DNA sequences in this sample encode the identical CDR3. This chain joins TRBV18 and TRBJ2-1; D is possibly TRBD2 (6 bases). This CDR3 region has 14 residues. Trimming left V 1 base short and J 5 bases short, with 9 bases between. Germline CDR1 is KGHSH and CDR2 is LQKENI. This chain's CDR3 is CASSPLTRNNEQFF. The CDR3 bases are TGTGCCAGCTCACCACTGACTAGAAACAATGAGCAGTTCTTC. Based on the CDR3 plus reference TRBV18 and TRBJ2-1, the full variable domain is NAGVMQNPRHLVRRRGQEARLRCSPMKGHSHVYWYRQLPEEGLKFMVYLQKENIIDESGMPKERFSAEFPKEGPSILRIQQVVRGDSAAYFCASSPLTRNNEQFFGPGTRLTVL.

The CDR3 is CASSETTSYNEQFF. The CDR3 nucleotides are TGTGCCAGCAGTGAGACTACAAGCTACAATGAGCAGTTCTTC. The rearrangement links TRBV2 to TRBJ2-1; tentatively, D is TRBD2 (5 bases). The CDR3 has 14 residues. The germline CDR1 and CDR2 sequences are SNHLY and FYNNEI. V was clipped by 3 bases and J by 3 bases, with 9 bases between them.

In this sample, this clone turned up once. CDR3 loop: CASSYRDRGYNEQFF. In DNA form, the CDR3 reads TGTGCCAGCAGCTATCGGGACAGGGGGTACAATGAGCAGTTCTTC. V is TRBV3-1 (or the pseudogene TRBV3-2) and J is TRBJ2-1; TRBD1 matches 11 bases. The germline CDR1 and CDR2 sequences are LGHDT and YNNKEL (reference sequence). V was clipped by 5 bases and J by 4 bases; unmatched bases: 4. The CDR3 runs 15 residues.

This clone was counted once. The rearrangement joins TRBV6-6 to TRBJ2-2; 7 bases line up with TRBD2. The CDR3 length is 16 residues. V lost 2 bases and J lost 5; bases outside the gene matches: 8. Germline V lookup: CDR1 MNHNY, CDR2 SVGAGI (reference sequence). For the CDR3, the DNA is TGTGCCAGCAGTTACGTTTATTGGGAGGGGACCGGGGAGCTGTTTTTT. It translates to CASSYVYWEGTGELFF.

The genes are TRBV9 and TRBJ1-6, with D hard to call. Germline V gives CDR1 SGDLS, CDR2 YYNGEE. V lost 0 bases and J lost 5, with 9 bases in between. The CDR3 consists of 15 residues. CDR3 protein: CASSVGLAHNSPLHF. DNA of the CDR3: TGTGCCAGCAGCGTAGGTCTGGCCCATAATTCACCCCTCCACTTT.

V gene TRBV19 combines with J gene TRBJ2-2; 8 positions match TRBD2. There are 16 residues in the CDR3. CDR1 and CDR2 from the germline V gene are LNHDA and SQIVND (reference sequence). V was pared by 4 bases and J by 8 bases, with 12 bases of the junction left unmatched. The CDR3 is CASSTPGGRSIGELFF. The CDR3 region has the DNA TGTGCCAGTAGTACCCCGGGGGGGCGTAGTATTGGGGAGCTGTTTTTT.

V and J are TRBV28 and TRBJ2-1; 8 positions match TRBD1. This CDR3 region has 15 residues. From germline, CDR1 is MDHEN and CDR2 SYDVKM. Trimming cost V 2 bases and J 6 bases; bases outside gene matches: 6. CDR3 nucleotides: TGTGCCAGCAGTTTAGGCGGACAGGGAATCAATGAGCAGTTCTTC. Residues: CASSLGGQGINEQFF.

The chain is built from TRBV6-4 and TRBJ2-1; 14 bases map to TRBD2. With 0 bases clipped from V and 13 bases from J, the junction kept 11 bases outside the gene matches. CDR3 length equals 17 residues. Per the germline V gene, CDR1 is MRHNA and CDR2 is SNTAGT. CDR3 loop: CASSDSRLAGGPSLQFF. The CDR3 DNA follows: TGTGCCAGCAGTGACTCGAGACTAGCGGGAGGGCCAAGTCTTCAGTTCTTC.

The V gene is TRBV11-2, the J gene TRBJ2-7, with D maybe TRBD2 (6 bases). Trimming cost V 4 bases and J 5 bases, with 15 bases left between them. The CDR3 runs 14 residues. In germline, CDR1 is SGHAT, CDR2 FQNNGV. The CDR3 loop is CASSSLAGRNEQYF. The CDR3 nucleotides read TGTGCCAGCAGCTCCCTTGCGGGGAGGAACGAGCAGTACTTC.

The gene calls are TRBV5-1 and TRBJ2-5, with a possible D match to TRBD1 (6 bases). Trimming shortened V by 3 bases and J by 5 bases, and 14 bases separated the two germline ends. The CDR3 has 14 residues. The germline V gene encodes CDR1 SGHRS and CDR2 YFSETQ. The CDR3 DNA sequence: TGCGCCAGCAGCTCGCAGGGGCTAAGGGAGACCCAGTACTTC. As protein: CASSSQGLRETQYF.